This passage covers 2 T cell receptor beta chains from one sample sequenced in a study. TCRdb called the 5' RACE reads again in MiXCR, with one record for every CDR3 protein. The profile shows about 40,000 distinct CDR3 sequences, 18% of them singletons. Sequenced input: naive CD4+ T cells sorted from a lymph node. Stated subset: naive CD4+ T cells, CD4+CD45RA+CD25-. The receptors stem from a female donor with breast cancer.

This clonotype has at least ten counts. The chain is built from TRBV10-1 and TRBJ2-7; perhaps TRBD1 as D (6 bases). CDR1 and CDR2 (germline): WNHNN, SYGVQD (reference sequence). Trimming removed 5 bases from V and 5 bases from J, with 16 bases in between. CDR3 length: 14 residues. The CDR3 DNA is TGCGCCAGCAGTTGGAGCGGACAGCCTAACGAGCAGTACTTC. This translates into CASSWSGQPNEQYF.

This clonotype was seen only a few times. The rearrangement joins TRBV5-1 to TRBJ1-6; D ambiguous. Germline lookup yields CDR1 SGHRS and CDR2 YFSETQ. V was cut by 0 bases and J by 8 bases, with 12 bases left in between. This CDR3 region has 15 residues. The CDR3 region has the DNA TGCGCCAGCAGCTTGGAGGGAGGTGATGATTCACCCCTCCACTTT. This sequence encodes CASSLEGGDDSPLHF.